A selection of T cell receptor beta chains follows, all from one sample in a study of cytomegalovirus exposure and HLA in healthy donors. The data were produced by immunoSEQ multiplex PCR, yet TCRdb's version contains in-frame clones alone and is incomplete. Of tens of thousands of clones listed, over 9.5% are singletons. Sequenced material: PBMCs. These receptor sequences come from a man aged 55 to 70 in good health and CMV-seropositive. Each CDR3 is given with its conserved first and last residue. Fields, in order: CDR3 protein, CDR3 DNA, clone size, V gene, J gene, D gene. D genes are given only for firm matches. Expanded clones are given a class, and other clones once, few, many or no size at all.

CDR3aa: CASSQVGSGSFGEQFF; CDR3nt: TGTGCCAGCAGCCAAGTTGGTAGCGGGAGCTTTGGTGAGCAGTTCTTC; abundance: few; v_gene: TRBV4-2; j_gene: TRBJ2-1; d_gene: TRBD2
CDR3aa: CASSTTTQGNEQFF; CDR3nt: TGTGCCAGCAGCACAACGACACAGGGGAATGAGCAGTTCTTC; abundance: once; v_gene: TRBV9; j_gene: TRBJ2-1; d_gene: TRBD1
CDR3aa: CASSGQVQGQPQHF; CDR3nt: TGTGCCAGTTCTGGACAGGTTCAGGGGCAGCCCCAGCATTTT; abundance: few; v_gene: TRBV19; j_gene: TRBJ1-5; d_gene: TRBD1
CDR3aa: CASSEARLAGEVDTQYF; CDR3nt: TGTGCCAGCAGCGAGGCCAGACTAGCGGGAGAAGTAGATACGCAGTATTTT; abundance: few; v_gene: TRBV9; j_gene: TRBJ2-3; d_gene: TRBD2
CDR3aa: CASSPGTSGGSSEQFF; CDR3nt: TGTGCCAGCAGCCCCGGGACTAGCGGGGGGTCTTCTGAGCAGTTCTTC; abundance: few; v_gene: TRBV7-9; j_gene: TRBJ2-1; d_gene: TRBD2
CDR3aa: CASMVHTSTDTQYF; CDR3nt: TGTGCCAGCATGGTCCATACTAGCACAGATACGCAGTATTTT; abundance: -; v_gene: TRBV6-1; j_gene: TRBJ2-3; d_gene: -
CDR3aa: CASRGDGYTF; CDR3nt: TGCGCCAGCAGGGGAGACGGCTACACCTTC; abundance: -; v_gene: TRBV10-2; j_gene: TRBJ1-2; d_gene: -
CDR3aa: CASSPGTGSYSNQPQHF; CDR3nt: TGCGCCAGCAGTCCCGGGACAGGATCGTATAGCAATCAGCCCCAGCATTTT; abundance: few; v_gene: TRBV4-1; j_gene: TRBJ1-5; d_gene: TRBD1
CDR3aa: CASSVVTGGSYNEQFF; CDR3nt: TGTGCCAGCAGCGTAGTAACAGGGGGCTCCTACAATGAGCAGTTCTTC; abundance: -; v_gene: TRBV9; j_gene: TRBJ2-1; d_gene: TRBD1
CDR3aa: CASSPGLAGNTGELFF; CDR3nt: TGTGCCAGCAGCCCGGGACTAGCGGGGAACACCGGGGAGCTGTTTTTT; abundance: few; v_gene: TRBV5-6; j_gene: TRBJ2-2; d_gene: TRBD2
CDR3aa: CASEGTGGFVGYTF; CDR3nt: TGTGCCAGCGAAGGGACAGGGGGCTTTGTTGGCTACACCTTC; abundance: -; v_gene: TRBV28; j_gene: TRBJ1-2; d_gene: TRBD1
CDR3aa: CAWRGRVGYTF; CDR3nt: TGTGCCTGGAGAGGCAGGGTCGGCTACACCTTC; abundance: -; v_gene: TRBV30; j_gene: TRBJ1-2; d_gene: -
CDR3aa: CAISEINEQFF; CDR3nt: TGTGCCATCAGTGAAATAAATGAGCAGTTCTTC; abundance: -; v_gene: TRBV10-3; j_gene: TRBJ2-1; d_gene: -
CDR3aa: CASRGGNTGELFF; CDR3nt: TGTGCCAGCCGGGGAGGGAACACCGGGGAGCTGTTTTTT; abundance: -; v_gene: TRBV6-5; j_gene: TRBJ2-2; d_gene: -
CDR3aa: CASSSGQGLETQYF; CDR3nt: TGTGCCAGCAGCTCTGGACAGGGACTTGAGACCCAGTACTTC; abundance: -; v_gene: TRBV7-3; j_gene: TRBJ2-5; d_gene: TRBD1
CDR3aa: CAWSIPGERYEQYF; CDR3nt: TGTGCCTGGAGTATACCGGGGGAACGCTACGAGCAGTACTTC; abundance: -; v_gene: TRBV30; j_gene: TRBJ2-7; d_gene: -
CDR3aa: CALAFRPERGTQYF; CDR3nt: TGTGCCTTAGCTTTCCGACCAGAACGGGGAACGCAGTATTTT; abundance: few; v_gene: TRBV30; j_gene: TRBJ2-3; d_gene: -
CDR3aa: CASSPSGGSSGNTIYF; CDR3nt: TGTGCCAGCAGCCCTAGTGGGGGGAGCTCTGGAAACACCATATATTTT; abundance: -; v_gene: TRBV9; j_gene: TRBJ1-3; d_gene: -
CDR3aa: CASSPREPGQGSSGANVLTF; CDR3nt: TGTGCCAGCTCACCAAGAGAGCCGGGACAGGGCTCCTCTGGGGCCAACGTCCTGACTTTC; abundance: few; v_gene: TRBV18; j_gene: TRBJ2-6; d_gene: TRBD1
CDR3aa: CASSEDLAGVGEQYF; CDR3nt: TGTGCCAGCAGTGAAGATCTAGCGGGAGTTGGCGAGCAGTACTTC; abundance: few; v_gene: TRBV6-1; j_gene: TRBJ2-7; d_gene: TRBD2
CDR3aa: CASSEEGGSSYNEQFF; CDR3nt: TGTGCCAGCAGTGAAGAAGGGGGTAGCTCCTACAATGAGCAGTTCTTC; abundance: many; v_gene: TRBV6-1; j_gene: TRBJ2-1; d_gene: -
CDR3aa: CASSQGQGAVDTQYF; CDR3nt: TGCGCCAGCAGCCAGGGACAGGGGGCTGTAGATACGCAGTATTTT; abundance: -; v_gene: TRBV5-1; j_gene: TRBJ2-3; d_gene: TRBD1
CDR3aa: CSVGSGTSGIEQYF; CDR3nt: TGCAGCGTTGGCTCCGGGACTAGCGGGATTGAGCAGTACTTC; abundance: -; v_gene: TRBV29-1; j_gene: TRBJ2-7; d_gene: TRBD2
CDR3aa: CASSHGQYEQYF; CDR3nt: TGTGCCAGCAGTCATGGACAGTACGAGCAGTACTTC; abundance: -; v_gene: TRBV28; j_gene: TRBJ2-7; d_gene: -
CDR3aa: CASLGGWNQPQHF; CDR3nt: TGTGCCAGCCTGGGGGGTTGGAATCAGCCCCAGCATTTT; abundance: few; v_gene: TRBV6-1; j_gene: TRBJ1-5; d_gene: -
CDR3aa: CSVEAGTARYGYTF; CDR3nt: TGCAGCGTTGAAGCCGGGACAGCCAGATATGGCTACACCTTC; abundance: -; v_gene: TRBV29-1; j_gene: TRBJ1-2; d_gene: TRBD1
CDR3aa: CASSQGRQIYGYTF; CDR3nt: TGCGCCAGCAGCCAAGGGCGACAGATCTATGGCTACACCTTC; abundance: -; v_gene: TRBV4-1; j_gene: TRBJ1-2; d_gene: -
CDR3aa: CATSRDVTGFGNQPQHF; CDR3nt: TGTGCCACCAGCAGAGACGTAACAGGGTTCGGCAATCAGCCCCAGCATTTT; abundance: -; v_gene: TRBV15; j_gene: TRBJ1-5; d_gene: -
CDR3aa: CASTGQWGEKLFF; CDR3nt: TGTGCCTCCACAGGGCAATGGGGTGAAAAACTGTTTTTT; abundance: -; v_gene: TRBV2; j_gene: TRBJ1-4; d_gene: -
CDR3aa: CASKRKRGDRGFGETQYF; CDR3nt: TGTGCCAGCAAGAGGAAGAGGGGGGACAGGGGCTTCGGAGAGACCCAGTACTTC; abundance: -; v_gene: TRBV2; j_gene: TRBJ2-5; d_gene: TRBD1
CDR3aa: CASSVSDFRRDTQYF; CDR3nt: TGTGCCAGCAGCGTCTCGGACTTTCGGAGGGATACGCAGTATTTT; abundance: -; v_gene: TRBV7-2; j_gene: TRBJ2-3; d_gene: -
CDR3aa: CASSHGRGTDKQYF; CDR3nt: TGCGCCAGCAGCCACGGGAGGGGCACAGATAAGCAGTATTTT; abundance: -; v_gene: TRBV4-1; j_gene: TRBJ2-3; d_gene: TRBD2
CDR3aa: CASSMQGARTGELFF; CDR3nt: TGCGCCAGCAGCATGCAGGGGGCGCGGACCGGGGAGCTGTTTTTT; abundance: few; v_gene: TRBV5-1; j_gene: TRBJ2-2; d_gene: TRBD1
CDR3aa: CATSTGVVNIQYF; CDR3nt: TGTGCCACCAGCACCGGGGTGGTAAACATTCAGTACTTC; abundance: -; v_gene: TRBV15; j_gene: TRBJ2-4; d_gene: -
CDR3aa: CASSLVGGPENIQYF; CDR3nt: TGTGCCAGCAGCTTGGTCGGGGGGCCGGAAAACATTCAGTACTTC; abundance: few; v_gene: TRBV5-6; j_gene: TRBJ2-4; d_gene: -
CDR3aa: CASSQVISYEQYF; CDR3nt: TGTGCCAGCAGCCAAGTCATTTCCTACGAGCAGTACTTC; abundance: few; v_gene: TRBV4-2; j_gene: TRBJ2-7; d_gene: -
CDR3aa: CASSRGEETQYF; CDR3nt: TGTGCCAGTAGTAGGGGAGAAGAGACCCAGTACTTC; abundance: few; v_gene: TRBV19; j_gene: TRBJ2-5; d_gene: -
CDR3aa: CAWSSGGELFF; CDR3nt: TGTGCCTGGAGTTCGGGCGGGGAGCTGTTTTTT; abundance: -; v_gene: TRBV30; j_gene: TRBJ2-2; d_gene: -